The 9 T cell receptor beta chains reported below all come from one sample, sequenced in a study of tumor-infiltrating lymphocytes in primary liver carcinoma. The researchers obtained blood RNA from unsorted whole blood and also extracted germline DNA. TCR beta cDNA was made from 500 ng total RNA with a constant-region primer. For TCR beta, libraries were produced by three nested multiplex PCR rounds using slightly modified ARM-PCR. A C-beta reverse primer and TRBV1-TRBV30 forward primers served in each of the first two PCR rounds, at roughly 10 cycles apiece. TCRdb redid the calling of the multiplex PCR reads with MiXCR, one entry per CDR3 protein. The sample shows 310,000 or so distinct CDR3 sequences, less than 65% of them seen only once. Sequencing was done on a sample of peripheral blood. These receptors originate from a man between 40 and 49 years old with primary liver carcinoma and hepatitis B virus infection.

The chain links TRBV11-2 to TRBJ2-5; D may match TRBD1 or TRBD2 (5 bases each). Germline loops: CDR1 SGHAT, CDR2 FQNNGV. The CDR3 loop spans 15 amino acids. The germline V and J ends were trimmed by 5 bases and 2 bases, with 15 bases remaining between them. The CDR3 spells CASSLSGTRQETQYF. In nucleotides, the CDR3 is TGTGCCAGCAGCCTTAGTGGGACCCGACAAGAGACCCAGTACTTC.

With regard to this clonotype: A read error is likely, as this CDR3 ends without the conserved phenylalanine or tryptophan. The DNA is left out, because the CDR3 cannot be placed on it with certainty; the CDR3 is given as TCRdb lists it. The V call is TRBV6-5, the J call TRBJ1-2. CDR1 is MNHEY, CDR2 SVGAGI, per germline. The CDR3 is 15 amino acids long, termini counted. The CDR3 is CASSQDGPRNYGCTV.

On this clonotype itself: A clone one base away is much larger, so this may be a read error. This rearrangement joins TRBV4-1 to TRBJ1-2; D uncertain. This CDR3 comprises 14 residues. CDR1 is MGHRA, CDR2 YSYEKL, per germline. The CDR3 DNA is TGCGCCAACAGCCCGACCGGGATCCTCGGCGGCTACACCTTC. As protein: CANSPTGILGGYTF.

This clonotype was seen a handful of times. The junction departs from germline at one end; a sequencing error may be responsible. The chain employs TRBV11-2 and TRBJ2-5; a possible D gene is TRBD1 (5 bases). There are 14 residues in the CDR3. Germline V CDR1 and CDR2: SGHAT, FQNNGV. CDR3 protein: CASSLDAGHETQYF. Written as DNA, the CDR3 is TGTGCCAGCAGCTTAGATGCAGGGCATGAGACTCAGTACTTC.

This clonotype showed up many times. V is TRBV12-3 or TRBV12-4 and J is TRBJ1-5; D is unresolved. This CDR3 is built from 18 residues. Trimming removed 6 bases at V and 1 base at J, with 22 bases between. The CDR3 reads CASSPGLQVLGSNQPQHF. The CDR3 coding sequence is TGTGCCAGCAGCCCCGGTCTCCAAGTCCTGGGGAGCAATCAGCCCCAGCATTTT.

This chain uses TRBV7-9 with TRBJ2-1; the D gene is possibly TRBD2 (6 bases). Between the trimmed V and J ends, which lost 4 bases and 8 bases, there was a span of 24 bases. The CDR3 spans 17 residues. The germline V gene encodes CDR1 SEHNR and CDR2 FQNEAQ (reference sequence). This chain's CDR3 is CASSSNTRDFYRDEQFF. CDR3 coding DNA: TGTGCCAGCAGCTCCAACACCCGGGACTTCTATCGTGATGAGCAGTTCTTC.

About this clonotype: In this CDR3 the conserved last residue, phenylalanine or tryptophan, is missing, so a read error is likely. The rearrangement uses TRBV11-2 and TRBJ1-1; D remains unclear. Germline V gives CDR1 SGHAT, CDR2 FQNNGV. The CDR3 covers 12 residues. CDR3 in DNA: TGTGTCAGCGGCTTAGAGCGCACTGAAGCTTTCCTT. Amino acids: CVSGLERTEAFL.

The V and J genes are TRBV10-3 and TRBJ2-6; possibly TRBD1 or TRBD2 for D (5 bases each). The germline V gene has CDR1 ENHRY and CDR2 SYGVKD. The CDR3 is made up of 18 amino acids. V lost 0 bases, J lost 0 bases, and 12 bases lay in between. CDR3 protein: CAISESGAGASGANVLTF. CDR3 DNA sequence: TGTGCCATCAGTGAGTCCGGGGCCGGGGCCTCTGGGGCCAACGTCCTGACTTTC.

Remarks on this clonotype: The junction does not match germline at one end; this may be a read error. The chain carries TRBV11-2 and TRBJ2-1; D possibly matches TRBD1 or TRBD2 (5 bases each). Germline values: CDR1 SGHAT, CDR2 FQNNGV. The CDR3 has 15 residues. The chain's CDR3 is CASSLGGSALNEQFF. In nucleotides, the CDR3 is TGTGCCAGCAGCTTAGGGGGGAGTGCGTTGAATGAACAGTTCTTC.